The 24 T cell receptor beta chains below come from one sample, sequenced in a study of blood T cells in healthy people across ages. A second PCR of about 6 to 12 cycles used a sample-barcoded 5' primer and a J-beta primer mix. One entry per CDR3 protein, called by TCRdb with MiXCR from the 5' RACE reads. Of around 900,000 distinct CDR3 sequences listed, roughly half are singletons. Sequenced input: blood. The receptors stem from a woman in her fifties or sixties in good health.

The chain links TRBV7-9 to TRBJ1-2, with no clear D. CDR3 length: 14 amino acids. The germline V gene has CDR1 SEHNR and CDR2 FQNEAQ (reference sequence). V was trimmed by 2 bases and J by 4 bases, leaving 11 bases between them. The CDR3: CASSLLDGIYGYTF. DNA of the CDR3: TGTGCCAGCAGCTTACTCGACGGGATCTATGGCTACACCTTC.

This chain links TRBV5-5 with TRBJ1-2; 9 positions agree with TRBD1. V lost 3 bases and J lost 7; bases outside the gene matches: 7. Germline V gene lookup returns CDR1 SGHKS and CDR2 YYEKEE (reference sequence). This CDR3 region has 14 residues. CDR3 DNA sequence: TGTGCCAGCAGCTCCCCGGGACAGGGAATTGGCTACACCTTC. Translated, it gives CASSSPGQGIGYTF. The full variable domain, its missing parts supplied by reference TRBV5-5 and TRBJ1-2, is DAGVTQSPTHLIKTRGQQVTLRCSPISGHKSVSWYQQVLGQGPQFIFQYYEKEERGRGNFPDRFSARQFPNYSSELNVNALLLGDSALYLCASSSPGQGIGYTFGSGTRLTVV.

This clonotype was seen a handful of times. This sequence joins TRBV12-3 or TRBV12-4 and TRBJ2-1; no reliable D call. The CDR3 extends over 13 amino acids. V was pared by 6 bases and J by 6 bases, with 12 bases between. The CDR3 here is CASSPTRINEQFF. DNA of the CDR3: TGTGCCAGCAGCCCGACTCGAATCAATGAGCAGTTCTTC.

This clonotype came up a few times. The chain is built from TRBV12-3 or TRBV12-4 and TRBJ2-3, with D possibly TRBD2 on 6 matching bases. The germline V and J ends were trimmed by 2 bases and 6 bases, with 15 bases remaining between them. The CDR3 runs to 15 residues. CDR3 protein: CASSLSTSLEDTQYF. The CDR3 DNA follows: TGTGCCAGCAGTTTAAGCACTAGCCTTGAGGATACGCAGTATTTT.

The V gene is TRBV28, the J gene TRBJ2-7; maybe TRBD2 (5 bases). The V end was cut by 8 bases, the J end by 3 bases, with 11 bases between. Per the germline V gene, CDR1 is MDHEN and CDR2 is SYDVKM. The length of the CDR3 is 12 residues. The CDR3 nucleotides are TGTGCCAGCGGTCCGGAGGACTACGAGCAGTACTTC. The encoded protein is CASGPEDYEQYF.

On this clonotype: A read error may account for a junction end that differs from germline. The chain has TRBV5-4 and TRBJ2-4; 10 nucleotides line up with TRBD2. The J call may be wrong; the DNA end is better matched by TRBJ2-7. This CDR3 spans 15 amino acids. Germline V lookup: CDR1 SGHNT, CDR2 YYREEE (reference sequence). The CDR3 region has the DNA TGTACCAGCAGCGTCGGCCCTCTAGCGGGAGTCGAGCAGTACTTC. This codes for CTSSVGPLAGVEQYF.

The chain employs TRBV10-3 and TRBJ2-7; 8 bases agree with TRBD1. The CDR3 runs to 13 residues. J lost 5 bases, V lost 2 bases, and 2 bases had no gene match. Germline CDR1 ENHRY, CDR2 SYGVKD. CDR3 in DNA: TGTGCCATCAGTGAGCCGACAGGGGACGAGCAGTACTTC. It translates to CAISEPTGDEQYF.

The chain uses TRBV6-2 or TRBV6-3 and TRBJ2-4; tentative D call: TRBD2 (5 bases). The CDR3 totals 14 residues. CDR1 MNHEY and CDR2 SVGEGT come from the germline V gene. V gave up 5 bases and J gave up 8 bases, with 16 bases separating them. The CDR3 loop reads CASSTPPGTYIQYF. Written as DNA, the CDR3 is TGTGCCAGCAGTACTCCCCCGGGAACCTACATTCAGTACTTC.

About this clonotype: A read error may explain this, as a much larger clone is one base away. This rearrangement joins TRBV5-6 to TRBJ2-3; 8 bases are a match to TRBD1. V trimming: 4 bases; J trimming: 6 bases; junction bases outside the gene matches: 4. The CDR3 extends over 13 amino acids. Germline-derived CDR1 and CDR2 are SGHDT and YYEEEE. The CDR3 coding sequence is TGTGCCAGCAGCAGTACAGGGGGGGATACGCAGTATTTT. Its protein is CASSSTGGDTQYF.

This clonotype has more than one count but fewer than ten. This chain uses TRBV28 with TRBJ2-3, with D unclear. The CDR3 runs 15 residues. Trimming removed 1 base from V and 6 bases from J, with 14 bases in between. The germline V gene has CDR1 MDHEN and CDR2 SYDVKM. The CDR3 DNA is TGTGCCAGCAGTTTATCCGACAATAGGCGGGATACGCAGTATTTT. Residues: CASSLSDNRRDTQYF.

J is TRBJ2-1 and V is TRBV20-1, with D hard to call. Matching the DNA end better, TRBJ2-7 makes the J call doubtful. The CDR3 sequence is 11 residues long. Germline CDR1 DFQATT, CDR2 SNEGSKA (reference sequence). CDR3 DNA sequence: TGCAGTGCTAGAGATCGTATTGAGCAGTACTTC. It yields the protein CSARDRIEQYF.

The rearrangement joins TRBV27 to TRBJ1-4; no reliable D call. Per germline, CDR1 MNHEY and CDR2 SMNVEV (reference sequence). This CDR3 contains 15 residues. The germline V and J ends were trimmed by 5 bases and 8 bases, with 18 bases remaining between them. CDR3 protein: CASSPMVGQSEKLFF. The CDR3 bases are TGTGCCAGCAGTCCCATGGTTGGGCAGTCCGAAAAACTGTTTTTT. The whole variable domain, filled in from reference TRBV27 and TRBJ1-4, reads EAQVTQNPRYLITVTGKKLTVTCSQNMNHEYMSWYRQDPGLGLRQIYYSMNVEVTDKGDVPEGYKVSRKEKRNFPLILESPSPNQTSLYFCASSPMVGQSEKLFFGSGTQLSVL.

CDR3 in amino acids: CATSDGATDTQYF. Written as DNA, the CDR3 is TGTGCCACCAGTGACGGGGCCACAGATACGCAGTATTTT. This chain uses TRBV24-1 with TRBJ2-3; the D call may be TRBD1 or TRBD2 (5 bases each). V was cut by 4 bases and J by 2 bases, with 6 bases left in between. This CDR3 region has 13 residues. Germline-derived CDR1 and CDR2 are KGHDR and SFDVKD.

This clonotype was recorded a few times. V gene TRBV7-9 combines with J gene TRBJ2-1, with TRBD1 as a possible D gene (6 bases). Trimming left V 3 bases short and J 8 bases short, with 14 bases between. The length of the CDR3 is 14 residues. Germline V CDR1 and CDR2: SEHNR, FQNEAQ (reference sequence). CDR3 amino acids: CASSLGARFDEQFF. The CDR3 nucleotides are TGTGCCAGCAGCTTGGGGGCGCGGTTCGATGAGCAGTTCTTC. The whole variable domain, filled in from reference TRBV7-9 and TRBJ2-1, reads DTGVSQNPRHKITKRGQNVTFRCDPISEHNRLYWYRQTLGQGPEFLTYFQNEAQLEKSRLLSDRFSAERPKGSFSTLEIQRTEQGDSAMYLCASSLGARFDEQFFGPGTRLTVL.

This clonotype was recorded a few times. V usage is TRBV20-1 and J usage is TRBJ2-3; 7 positions match TRBD1. With 6 bases clipped from V and 3 bases from J, the junction kept 9 bases outside the gene matches. Germline CDR1 is DFQATT and CDR2 is SNEGSKA (reference sequence). This CDR3 has 14 residues. CDR3 sequence: CSAKEQGWTDTQYF. In DNA, the CDR3 is TGCAGTGCCAAAGAACAGGGGTGGACAGATACGCAGTATTTT.

A few counts support this clonotype. V usage is TRBV29-1 and J usage is TRBJ1-4; D gene ambiguous. Trimming removed 4 bases at V and 6 bases at J, with 9 bases between. The CDR3 is 12 residues long. Germline V gene sequence: CDR1 SQVTM, CDR2 ANQGSEA. The CDR3 region has the DNA TGCAGCGTTGGCCTGAGGCATGAAAAACTGTTTTTT. Translated: CSVGLRHEKLFF.

Only a few counts were recorded for this clonotype. V gene TRBV18 combines with J gene TRBJ1-5; TRBD1 is a possible D gene (6 bases). Germline values: CDR1 KGHSH, CDR2 LQKENI. Trimming removed 5 bases at V and 3 bases at J, with 14 bases between. The CDR3 is 15 amino acids. The CDR3, as DNA: TGTGCCAGCTCAGAGAGACAGGATAACAATCAGCCCCAGCATTTT. Protein: CASSERQDNNQPQHF.

Only a few counts were recorded for this clonotype. V gene TRBV29-1 combines with J gene TRBJ2-5; D is possibly TRBD2 (6 bases). The germline CDR1 and CDR2 sequences are SQVTM and ANQGSEA. The CDR3 runs 14 residues. V shed 1 base and J shed 5 bases, with 14 bases lying between them. CDR3 in DNA: TGCAGCGTTGAAGTACCTAGCGTGGAGGAGACCCAGTACTTC. This codes for CSVEVPSVEETQYF.

This chain joins TRBV7-2 and TRBJ1-1; 9 bases are a match to TRBD1. This CDR3 contains 14 residues. V shed 5 bases and J 5 bases; nucleotides not matched to a gene: 6. Germline V gene data show CDR1 as SGHTA and CDR2 as FQGNSA. CDR3 residues: CASSLTGGWTEAFF. DNA of the CDR3: TGTGCCAGCAGCCTTACAGGGGGCTGGACTGAAGCTTTCTTT.

The chain carries TRBV5-6 and TRBJ1-2, with unresolved D. The CDR3 loop spans 13 amino acids. CDR1 SGHDT and CDR2 YYEEEE come from the germline V gene. V lost 6 bases and J 1 base, leaving 10 bases between the germline ends. The CDR3 is CASTPDDNYGYTF. CDR3 nucleotides: TGTGCCAGCACCCCCGATGATAACTATGGCTACACCTTC.

The chain carries TRBV10-3 and TRBJ2-7; TRBD1 aligns across 10 bases. There are 14 residues in the CDR3. Germline trimming cut 4 bases from V and 1 base from J; bases unmatched to any gene: 1. Germline CDR1 and CDR2: ENHRY and SYGVKD. CDR3 protein: CAISGTGGSYEQYF. The CDR3 DNA is TGTGCCATCAGTGGGACAGGGGGGTCCTACGAGCAGTACTTC.

As concerns this clonotype: A much larger clone differs by one base, so this may be a read error. The chain employs TRBV5-6 and TRBJ1-2; 8 bases map to TRBD1. This CDR3 comprises 16 residues. Germline V gene sequence: CDR1 SGHDT, CDR2 YYEEEE. V trimming: 6 bases; J trimming: 2 bases; junction bases outside the gene matches: 12. CDR3 in DNA: TGTGCCAGCAACCCAAGCTCCAACAGGGGGAACTATGGCTACACCTTC. It yields the protein CASNPSSNRGNYGYTF.

This clonotype appeared a single time. With a much larger clone just one base away, this may be a read error. The V gene is TRBV28, the J gene TRBJ2-1; possibly TRBD2 for D (6 bases). Per the germline V gene, CDR1 is MDHEN and CDR2 is SYDVKM. This CDR3 spans 15 amino acids. The V gene lost 3 bases and the J gene lost 4 bases, with 13 bases spanning the gap. This CDR3 is CASSFLREEYNEQFF. The CDR3 DNA is TGTGCCAGCAGTTTTTTAAGGGAGGAGTACAATGAGCAGTTCTTC.

This clonotype was detected only a few times. The chain employs TRBV2 and TRBJ2-5; 10 nucleotides align to TRBD1. CDR3 length: 14 residues. Germline loops: CDR1 SNHLY, CDR2 FYNNEI. V was pared by 10 bases and J by 5 bases, with 10 bases of the junction left unmatched. The CDR3 DNA is TGTGCCACCCGTCGGGACAGGGGTTGGGAGACCCAGTACTTC. Its translation is CATRRDRGWETQYF.